The 15 T cell receptor beta chains given below trace back to one sample, sequenced in a study of T cell repertoires in cytomegalovirus infection. Via MiXCR, TCRdb re-called the reads, giving one row per CDR3 protein. Among 500,000 to 600,000 distinct CDR3 sequences, more than 15% were seen once, and the ten largest hold 20% to 30%. Sequencing input: CD8+ T cells from PBMCs. The receptors come from a human donor in good health (CMV status not recorded). Some clones in this sample may be carry-over from other donors' samples.

In this sample, this clonotype turned up many times. The chain employs TRBV6-1 and TRBJ2-3; the D is unclear. CDR3 length: 16 amino acids. Germline loops: CDR1 MNHNS, CDR2 SASEGT. V lost 5 bases and J 4 bases, leaving 19 bases between the germline ends. This CDR3 reads CASSPRGSSQADTQYF. In nucleotides, the CDR3 is TGTGCCAGCAGTCCCCGTGGCTCCAGCCAGGCAGATACGCAGTATTTT.

The table lists this clonotype with a few counts. The chain employs TRBV2 and TRBJ1-2; weak D call: TRBD1 (6 bases). This CDR3 contains 18 residues. CDR1 is SNHLY, CDR2 FYNNEI, per germline. V lost 0 bases and J 3 bases, leaving 20 bases between the germline ends. DNA for the CDR3: TGTGCCAGCAGTGAAGCGCTTGGCAGGGGCCAAGGGGACTATGGCTACACCTTC. Residues: CASSEALGRGQGDYGYTF.

This clonotype was counted at least ten times. The V gene is TRBV6-1, the J gene TRBJ2-1; 8 bases are a match to TRBD2. Germline V lookup: CDR1 MNHNS, CDR2 SASEGT. Trimming removed 2 bases from V and 8 bases from J; junction bases left unmatched: 2. The CDR3 runs to 13 residues. CDR3 sequence reads: CASSEPGGHEQFF. The CDR3 DNA reads as TGTGCCAGCAGTGAACCGGGGGGGCATGAGCAGTTCTTC.

The chain has TRBV12-5 and TRBJ2-7, with D possibly TRBD2 on 7 matching bases. The CDR3 has 17 residues. V lost 0 bases to trimming and J lost 2 bases, with 17 bases between them. Germline loops: CDR1 LGHNT, CDR2 FRNRAP. The CDR3 DNA is TGTGCTAGTGGTTTGGTAGGGGAGGGGACATCCCCCTACGAGCAGTACTTC. Residues: CASGLVGEGTSPYEQYF.

This clonotype was seen a few times. The gene calls are TRBV19 and TRBJ1-4, with no clear D. Trimming took 4 bases from V and 5 from J, leaving 11 bases between them. Looked up from germline, CDR1 is LNHDA and CDR2 is SQIVND (reference sequence). The CDR3 loop spans 14 amino acids. CDR3 in DNA: TGTGCCAGTAGTAGAGGTACAGACAATGAAAAACTGTTTTTT. It is translated as CASSRGTDNEKLFF.

The chain is built from TRBV6-8 and TRBJ2-7; D perhaps matches TRBD1 (7 bases). Germline lookup yields CDR1 MNHGY and CDR2 SAAAGT. This CDR3 is 15 amino acids long. V was trimmed by 9 bases and J by 4 bases, leaving 22 bases between them. CDR3 sequence (DNA): TGTGCCAGTCACCCGAGGGCCAGGGGGGAATACGAGCAGTACTTC. Translation gives CASHPRARGEYEQYF.

This clonotype was observed a single time. The chain joins TRBV5-6 to TRBJ1-2, with TRBD1 as a possible D gene (5 bases). The V and J ends lost 4 bases and 0 bases respectively, with 16 bases between them. The CDR3 totals 16 residues. The germline CDR1 and CDR2 sequences are SGHDT and YYEEEE. In DNA, the CDR3 is TGTGCCAGCAGCGCAGCCCTCGGGGCCACTAACTATGGCTACACCTTC. It codes for CASSAALGATNYGYTF.

This clonotype has at least ten counts. The chain carries TRBV7-2 and TRBJ2-1, with D possibly being TRBD1 or TRBD2 (5 bases each). Germline lookup yields CDR1 SGHTA and CDR2 FQGNSA. The V end lost 1 base, the J end lost 4 bases, and 14 bases lay between the germline ends. This CDR3 spans 16 amino acids. The DNA of the CDR3 is TGTGCCAGCAGCTTAGATGGACGAGGGGCATACAATGAGCAGTTCTTC. As protein: CASSLDGRGAYNEQFF.

A note on this clonotype: Possible read error: a much larger clone is one base away. V usage is TRBV6-5 and J usage is TRBJ1-6; D is undetermined. This CDR3 is 13 amino acids long. Per germline, CDR1 MNHEY and CDR2 SVGAGI. V was clipped by 2 bases and J by 8 bases, with 7 bases between them. The CDR3 DNA reads as TGTGCCAGCAGTTACCGACGGGATTCACCCCTCCACTTT. It is translated as CASSYRRDSPLHF.

The genes are TRBV13 and TRBJ1-1; D is ambiguous. Germline lookup yields CDR1 PRHDT and CDR2 FYEKMQ (reference sequence). There are 12 residues in the CDR3. The V end was cut by 3 bases, the J end by 3 bases, with 5 bases between. CDR3 region: CASSFEYTEAFF. The DNA for the CDR3 is TGTGCCAGCAGCTTTGAGTACACTGAAGCTTTCTTT.

This clonotype was found a few times. This chain links TRBV27 with TRBJ2-7; D is tentatively TRBD1 or TRBD2 (6 bases each). The CDR3 is made up of 15 amino acids. Per the germline V gene, CDR1 is MNHEY and CDR2 is SMNVEV (reference sequence). Trimming cost V 5 bases and J 0 bases, with 14 bases left between them. CDR3 DNA: TGTGCCAGCAGTAATACCGGGGGCTTCTCCTACGAGCAGTACTTC. It translates to CASSNTGGFSYEQYF.

The CDR3 DNA reads as TGTGCCAGCAGCCAAGTCGAGACAGGGTTCACAGATACGCAGTATTTT. Translating it yields CASSQVETGFTDTQYF. V and J are TRBV14 and TRBJ2-3; 7 bases agree with TRBD1. The trim removed 1 base at V and 2 bases at J, leaving 6 bases unmatched. There are 16 residues in the CDR3. CDR1 and CDR2 from the germline V gene are SGHDN and FVKESK.

This clonotype was picked up many times. This rearrangement joins TRBV6-1 to TRBJ2-7, with D uncertain. V shed 0 bases and J shed 2 bases, with 8 bases lying between them. CDR3 length: 14 amino acids. Germline V gives CDR1 MNHNS, CDR2 SASEGT. The CDR3: CASSEAPRAYEQYF. The DNA of the CDR3 is TGTGCCAGCAGTGAAGCGCCCCGAGCCTACGAGCAGTACTTC.

This clonotype was picked up many times. The chain joins TRBV7-9 to TRBJ2-5, with D perhaps being TRBD1 or TRBD2 (5 bases each). V lost 1 base and J 3 bases, leaving 15 bases between the germline ends. The V gene's germline CDR1 is SEHNR and CDR2 FQNEAQ (reference sequence). This CDR3 contains 16 residues. The CDR3 here is CASSLVYRDGKETQYF. In nucleotides, the CDR3 is TGTGCCAGCAGCTTAGTCTATCGGGACGGAAAAGAGACCCAGTACTTC.

This clonotype was seen at least ten times. J is TRBJ1-1 and V is TRBV28; TRBD1 aligns across 11 bases. After removal of 6 bases from V and 4 bases from J, the junction contained 10 bases not matched to a gene. The germline V gene has CDR1 MDHEN and CDR2 SYDVKM. The CDR3 length is 16 residues. As DNA, the CDR3 is TGTGCCAGCAGCGATGGACAGGGGGCTTATACCACTGAAGCTTTCTTT. It specifies CASSDGQGAYTTEAFF.